A few counts support the clone carrying this T cell receptor beta chain. The CDR3 consists of 17 residues. Per germline, CDR1 SGHRS and CDR2 YFSETQ. J gave up 4 bases and V 3 bases, and 15 bases lay outside the gene matches. The sample is drawn from a study of cytomegalovirus exposure and HLA in healthy donors. PCR employed 60 Vbeta and 13 Jbeta primers. Sequenced by immunoSEQ multiplex PCR; TCRdb stores in-frame clones only, minus some. This table has approximately 200,000 clones, around 80% appearing once. Sequencing used PBMCs. This chain joins TRBV5-1 and TRBJ1-1; TRBD1 matches at 7 bases. The TCR was taken from a girl aged 2 to 10 in good health and CMV-seronegative. The CDR3 nucleotides are TGCGCCAGCAGCTCCGGCCTAGAACAGGGGAGGTCCACTGAAGCTTTCTTT. This encodes CASSSGLEQGRSTEAFF.